Sequencing of this TCR beta chain was carried out in a study of cytomegalovirus exposure and HLA in healthy donors. General study results and limits: The majority of TCR sequences were rare, yet some public TCRs appeared in many donors.

Data came from immunoSEQ multiplex PCR; TCRdb stores just in-frame clones and leaves some out. This table holds about 260,000 clones, roughly 91% found once. The V gene lost 4 bases and the J gene lost 7 bases, with 14 bases spanning the gap. Germline V gene sequence: CDR1 MNHEY, CDR2 SVGAGI. The CDR3 runs to 13 residues. Comment on this clone: What it recognizes is unknown.

The chain combines TRBV6-5 with TRBJ2-7; D remains ambiguous. The sample taken for sequencing was PBMCs. The sequence derives from a woman aged 30 to 39 in good health and CMV-seronegative. The CDR3 sequence is CASSSMKGWEQYF. The CDR3 DNA reads TGTGCCAGCAGTTCAATGAAGGGTTGGGAGCAGTACTTC.